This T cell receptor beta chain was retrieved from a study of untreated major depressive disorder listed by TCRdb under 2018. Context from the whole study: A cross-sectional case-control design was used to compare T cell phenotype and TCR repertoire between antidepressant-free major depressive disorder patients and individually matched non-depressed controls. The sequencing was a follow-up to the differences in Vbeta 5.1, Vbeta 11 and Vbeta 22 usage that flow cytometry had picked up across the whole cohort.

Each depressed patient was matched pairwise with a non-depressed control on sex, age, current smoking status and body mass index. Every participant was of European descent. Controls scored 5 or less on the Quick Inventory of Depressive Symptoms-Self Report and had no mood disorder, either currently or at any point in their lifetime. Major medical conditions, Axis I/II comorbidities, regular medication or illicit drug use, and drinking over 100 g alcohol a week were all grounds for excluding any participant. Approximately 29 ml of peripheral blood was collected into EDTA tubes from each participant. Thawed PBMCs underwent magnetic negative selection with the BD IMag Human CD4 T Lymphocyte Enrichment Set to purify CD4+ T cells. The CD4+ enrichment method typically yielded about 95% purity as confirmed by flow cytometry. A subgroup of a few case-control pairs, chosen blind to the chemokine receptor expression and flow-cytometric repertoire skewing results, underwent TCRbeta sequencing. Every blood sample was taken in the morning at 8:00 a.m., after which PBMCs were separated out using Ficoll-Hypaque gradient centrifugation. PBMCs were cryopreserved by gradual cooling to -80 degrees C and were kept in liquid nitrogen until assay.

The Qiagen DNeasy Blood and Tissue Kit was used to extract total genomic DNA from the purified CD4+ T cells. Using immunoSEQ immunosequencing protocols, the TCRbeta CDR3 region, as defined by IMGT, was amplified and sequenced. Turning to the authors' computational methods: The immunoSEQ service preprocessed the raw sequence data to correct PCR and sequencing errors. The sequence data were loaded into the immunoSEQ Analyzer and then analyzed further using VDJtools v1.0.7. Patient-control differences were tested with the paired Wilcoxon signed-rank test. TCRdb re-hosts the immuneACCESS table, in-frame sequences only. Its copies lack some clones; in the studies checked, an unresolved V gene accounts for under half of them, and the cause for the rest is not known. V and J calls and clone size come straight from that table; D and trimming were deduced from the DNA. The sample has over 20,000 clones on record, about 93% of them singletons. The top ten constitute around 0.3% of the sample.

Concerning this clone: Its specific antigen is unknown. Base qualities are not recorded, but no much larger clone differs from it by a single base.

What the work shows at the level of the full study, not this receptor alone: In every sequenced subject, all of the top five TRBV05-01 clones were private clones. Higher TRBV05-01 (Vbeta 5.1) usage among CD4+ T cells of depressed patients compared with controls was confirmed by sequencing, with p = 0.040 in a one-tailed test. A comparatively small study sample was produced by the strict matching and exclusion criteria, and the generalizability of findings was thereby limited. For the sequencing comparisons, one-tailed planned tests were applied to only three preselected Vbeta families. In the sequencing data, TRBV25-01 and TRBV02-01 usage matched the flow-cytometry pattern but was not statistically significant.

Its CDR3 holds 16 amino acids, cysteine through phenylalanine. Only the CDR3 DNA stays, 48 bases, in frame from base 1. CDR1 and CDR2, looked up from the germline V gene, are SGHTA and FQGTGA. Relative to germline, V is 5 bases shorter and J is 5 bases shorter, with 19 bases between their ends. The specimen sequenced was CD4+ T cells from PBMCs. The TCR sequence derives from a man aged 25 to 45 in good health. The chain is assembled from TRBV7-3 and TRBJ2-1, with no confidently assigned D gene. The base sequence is TGTGCCAGCAGCGATCCCTCTAGACGGCCCCACAATGAGCAGTTCTTC. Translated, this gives CASSDPSRRPHNEQFF.